The TCR beta chain described here comes from a study of regulatory T cells in long-lasting Graves disease (dated by TCRdb to the early 2020s). About the study as a whole: Patients with newly diagnosed Graves' disease had been on antithyroid drugs for under 3 months. Patients with persistent Graves' disease were compared with patients with newly diagnosed Graves' disease using TCR sequencing and RNA sequencing of peripheral blood. A total of roughly 35 samples underwent TCR sequencing: about 13 from persistent and roughly 20 from newly diagnosed Graves' disease patients. The study was registered as a clinical trial and conducted in China. General conclusions and limits of the study: Peripheral blood alone was examined, since thyroid tissue, which constituted the primary lesion, could not be accessed. The small sample size was acknowledged by the authors as a limitation that may reduce accuracy. TRBV28, TRBJ1-2 and TRBJ2-5 were preferentially used in persistent disease, while TRBV20-1 and TRBJ2-1 were favored in newly diagnosed disease. Only the TCR beta chain was sequenced and analyzed. Persistent Graves' disease patients showed lower TCR Shannon entropy and fewer highly expanded clones than newly diagnosed patients, suggesting clonal expansion. A larger number of public clonotypes was shared among persistent patients (under 3,000) than among newly diagnosed patients (around 890).

What this sample's time point label stands for: newly diagnosed GD, antithyroid drugs for less than 3 months. For both TCR sequencing and RNA sequencing, RNA was extracted from PBMCs using TRIzol. The diagnosis of Graves' disease followed American Thyroid Association guidelines. Patients were recruited from an endocrinology department in Xi'an, China. Each patient gave 9 to 10 milliliters of peripheral blood, collected in an EDTA anticoagulant tube. Ficoll Paque Plus density gradient separation was used to isolate PBMCs, and no additional T cell sorting was done. An Agilent 2100 Bioanalyzer and agarose gel were used to check RNA quality, while a NanoDrop 2000 measured RNA concentration. The CDR3, from cysteine to phenylalanine, totals 14 residues. Only CDR3 DNA is held: 42 bases, read in frame from base 1. V is shortened by 1 base, J by 4 bases, and the region joining them spans 10 bases. The CDR1 and CDR2 encoded by the germline V gene are SGHAT and FQNNGV.

The receptor library was made with multiplex PCR. Instrument used: Illumina HiSeq 4000. To build TCR beta libraries, CDR3 regions were amplified by Arm-PCR using iRepertoire HTBI primers. PCR products were gel purified before sequencing. Under the source paper's analysis protocol: Gene usage analysis of CDR3 amino acid clonotypes relied on the roughly 60 TRBV and about 15 TRBJ segments identified across samples. COPE and FqMerger were used to merge the filtered high-quality paired reads into contigs. Contigs were aligned with BLAST to IMGT TRBV, TRBD and TRBJ reference genes, and CDR3 was defined per IMGT. Clonotypes above 0.1% frequency were classified as highly expanded clones. Shannon entropy was used to measure repertoire diversity, and the Gini coefficient was used to measure V-J evenness. A clonotype was considered public if more than one individual shared it. TCRdb trimmed the raw reads at Q25, called clones with MiXCR and kept productive beta chains. Entries are consolidated by CDR3 protein sequence, retaining the most common genes and DNA. The V and J calls were not made by the authors but by TCRdb's processing. This sample gives more than 300,000 distinct CDR3 sequences in total; roughly a sixth of them show up just once. Clones ranked in the top ten supply over 20% of the sample.

This clonotype was counted at least ten times. Its binding antigen is unknown. No much larger clonotype is one base removed from it; base qualities were not supplied. This receptor was taken from a female donor with Graves disease. Specimen: peripheral blood mononuclear cells (PBMCs), collected at new diagnosis, from a patient treated with antithyroid drugs. The chain uses TRBV11-2 and TRBJ1-2; TRBD1 might be the D gene, on 6 matching bases. The CDR3 corresponds to CASSLAGHPYGYTF. The base sequence is TGTGCCAGCAGCTTAGCGGGACACCCCTATGGCTACACCTTC.